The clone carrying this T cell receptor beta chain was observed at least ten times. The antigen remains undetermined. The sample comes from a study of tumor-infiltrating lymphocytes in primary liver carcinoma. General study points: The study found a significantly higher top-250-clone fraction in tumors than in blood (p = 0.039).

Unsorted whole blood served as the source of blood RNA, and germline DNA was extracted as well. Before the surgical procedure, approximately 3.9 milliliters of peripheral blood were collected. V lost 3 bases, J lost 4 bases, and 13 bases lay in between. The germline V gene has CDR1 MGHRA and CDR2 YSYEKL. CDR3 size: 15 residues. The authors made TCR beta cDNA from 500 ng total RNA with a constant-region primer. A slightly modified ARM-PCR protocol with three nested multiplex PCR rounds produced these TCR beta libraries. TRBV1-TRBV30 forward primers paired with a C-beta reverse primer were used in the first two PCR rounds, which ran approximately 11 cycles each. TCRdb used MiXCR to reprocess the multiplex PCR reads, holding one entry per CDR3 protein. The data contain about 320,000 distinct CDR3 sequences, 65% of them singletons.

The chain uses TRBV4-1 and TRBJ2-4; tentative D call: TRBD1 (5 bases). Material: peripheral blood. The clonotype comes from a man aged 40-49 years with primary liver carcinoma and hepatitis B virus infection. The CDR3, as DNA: TGCGCCAGCAGCCAGATCGAGACAGAAAAAAACATTCAGTACTTC. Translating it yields CASSQIETEKNIQYF.